One and the same sample provided the 23 T cell receptor beta chains below, sequenced in a study of T cell repertoires in cytomegalovirus infection. One entry per CDR3 protein, called by TCRdb with MiXCR from the reads. This sample carries about 260,000 distinct CDR3 sequences, approximately 15% of them seen once, and the ten largest clones take around 9%. Sequences were obtained from PBMCs. These receptors originate from a human donor in good health (CMV status not recorded). Some clones in this sample may be carry-over from other donors' samples.

This clonotype has at least ten counts. The rearrangement uses TRBV5-1 and TRBJ2-1; D perhaps matches TRBD2 (6 bases). Per germline, CDR1 SGHRS and CDR2 YFSETQ. Trimming left V 2 bases short and J 2 bases short, with 11 bases between. CDR3 length: 15 amino acids. The CDR3 DNA is TGCGCCAGCAGCTTACGACTAGGTCCCTACAATGAGCAGTTCTTC. Translation gives CASSLRLGPYNEQFF.

This clonotype was picked up a small number of times. This sequence joins TRBV19 and TRBJ2-1; D possibly corresponds to TRBD2 (6 bases). CDR3 length: 15 residues. The V and J ends lost 6 bases and 9 bases respectively, with 21 bases between them. The germline gives CDR1 LNHDA, CDR2 SQIVND (reference sequence). The CDR3 loop is CASRDRTISSSEQFF. The DNA for the CDR3 is TGTGCCAGTAGGGACCGGACTATATCCTCCAGTGAGCAGTTCTTC.

V is TRBV9 and J is TRBJ2-3; the D gene is possibly TRBD1 (6 bases). CDR1 SGDLS and CDR2 YYNGEE come from the germline V gene. Trimming pared 4 bases from V and 2 bases from J, leaving 11 bases between. The CDR3 is made up of 14 amino acids. The CDR3 loop reads CASSLRTATDTQYF. As DNA, the CDR3 is TGTGCCAGCAGCCTCCGGACAGCCACAGATACGCAGTATTTT.

The table lists this clonotype with a few counts. The gene calls are TRBV7-2 and TRBJ1-6, with 9 positions matching TRBD1. The CDR3 loop spans 15 amino acids. The germline CDR1 and CDR2 sequences are SGHTA and FQGNSA. V lost 10 bases and J lost 2; bases outside the gene matches: 6. The CDR3 region has the DNA TGTGCCACCCTGGACAGGGGTACCTATAATTCACCCCTCCACTTT. Amino acids: CATLDRGTYNSPLHF.

The chain has TRBV2 and TRBJ2-7; perhaps TRBD2 as D (6 bases). CDR3 length: 12 amino acids. Trimming removed 6 bases from V and 2 bases from J, with 8 bases in between. Germline V gene data show CDR1 as SNHLY and CDR2 as FYNNEI. CDR3 sequence: CASREGTYEQYF. CDR3 sequence (DNA): TGTGCCAGCAGGGAGGGCACCTACGAGCAGTACTTC.

This clonotype occurred once. This chain uses TRBV11-2 with TRBJ2-5, with 8 bases fitting TRBD2. J lost 2 bases, V lost 7 bases, and 12 bases had no gene match. The CDR3 is made up of 16 amino acids. CDR1 is SGHAT and CDR2 is FQNNGV in the germline V gene. The CDR3, as DNA: TGTGCCAGCACCCCAAACCGGGCTAGCGGGCAAGAGACCCAGTACTTC. It specifies CASTPNRASGQETQYF.

This clonotype was seen only a few times. The J gene is TRBJ1-3, the V gene TRBV30; 7 bases fit TRBD1. This CDR3 is 15 amino acids long. Germline loops: CDR1 GTSNPN, CDR2 SVGIG (reference sequence). V lost 2 bases to trimming and J lost 1 base; unmatched junction nucleotides: 5. The CDR3 nucleotides are TGTGCCTGGAGTAGGGACAGTGGTTCTGGAAACACCATATATTTT. As protein: CAWSRDSGSGNTIYF.

The chain uses TRBV6-5 and TRBJ2-1; TRBD2 matches 12 bases. The V gene's germline CDR1 is MNHEY and CDR2 SVGAGI. Trimming at V came to 6 bases and at J to 4 bases, leaving 4 bases not matched to a gene. CDR3 length: 15 amino acids. CDR3 nucleotide sequence: TGTGCCAGCAGAGGACTAGCGGGGAGTTACAATGAGCAGTTCTTC. The encoded protein is CASRGLAGSYNEQFF.

This clonotype was recorded many times. This rearrangement joins TRBV28 to TRBJ2-1; TRBD1 agrees at 9 bases. V lost 8 bases to trimming and J lost 5 bases; unmatched junction nucleotides: 13. The V gene's germline CDR1 is MDHEN and CDR2 SYDVKM. The CDR3 has 16 amino acids. The CDR3 region is CASGRGTTGGHNEQFF. The CDR3 bases are TGTGCCAGCGGCCGGGGGACGACAGGGGGGCACAATGAGCAGTTCTTC.

A few counts support this clonotype. The chain recombines TRBV5-1 with TRBJ1-4, with a possible D match to TRBD1 (5 bases). The CDR3 runs to 14 residues. Germline V gene sequence: CDR1 SGHRS, CDR2 YFSETQ. V was pared by 9 bases and J by 0 bases, with 12 bases between. CDR3 in DNA: TGCGCCACCGCCAGGGCTCCAACTAATGAAAAACTGTTTTTT. It yields the protein CATARAPTNEKLFF. The variable domain in full, with the rest retrieved from reference TRBV5-1 and TRBJ1-4, is KAGVTQTPRYLIKTRGQQVTLSCSPISGHRSVSWYQQTPGQGLQFLFEYFSETQRNKGNFPGRFSGRQFSNSRSEMNVSTLELGDSALYLCATARAPTNEKLFFGSGTQLSVL.

This clonotype was seen at least ten times. The genes are TRBV19 and TRBJ2-2; D not resolved. CDR1 and CDR2 from the germline V gene are LNHDA and SQIVND (reference sequence). The length of the CDR3 is 14 residues. The V end was cut by 3 bases, the J end by 4 bases, with 9 bases between. The CDR3 sequence is CASSIPLSTGELFF. The CDR3 coding sequence is TGTGCCAGTAGTATCCCCCTGAGCACCGGGGAGCTGTTTTTT.

The chain links TRBV6-6 to TRBJ2-1; D possibly corresponds to TRBD2 (6 bases). The germline CDR1 and CDR2 sequences are MNHNY and SVGAGI (reference sequence). With 5 bases removed from V and 7 bases from J, the gap between germline ends came to 21 bases. CDR3 length: 16 amino acids. The CDR3 is CASSSSVSLGRNEQFF. CDR3 coding DNA: TGTGCCAGCAGTAGTTCGGTGTCCCTTGGGAGGAATGAGCAGTTCTTC.

This clonotype was detected once. The chain has TRBV7-9 and TRBJ1-5; a possible D gene is TRBD1 (5 bases). Per germline, CDR1 SEHNR and CDR2 FQNEAQ (reference sequence). Trimming stripped 4 bases from V and 0 bases from J, with 16 bases between. The CDR3 runs to 17 residues. The DNA for the CDR3 is TGTGCCAGCAGCTCTCTAGCAGGGTTGAATAGCAATCAGCCCCAGCATTTT. It yields the protein CASSSLAGLNSNQPQHF.

This clonotype showed up many times. The chain recombines TRBV7-9 with TRBJ1-2; a weak D match, TRBD1 (5 bases). This CDR3 comprises 15 residues. Germline CDR1 and CDR2: SEHNR and FQNEAQ (reference sequence). The V end lost 5 bases, the J end lost 6 bases, and 19 bases lay between the germline ends. CDR3 residues: CASSPQTGLTNGYTF. CDR3 nucleotide sequence: TGTGCCAGCAGCCCACAGACGGGACTAACCAATGGCTACACCTTC.

This clonotype was found a few times. The chain links TRBV29-1 to TRBJ2-5; TRBD1 aligns across 8 bases. From germline, CDR1 is SQVTM and CDR2 ANQGSEA. The V segment lost 6 bases and the J segment 1 base; nucleotides outside the gene matches: 4. The CDR3 covers 13 residues. The CDR3 is CSVWDRFQETQYF. Here the CDR3 DNA reads TGCAGCGTCTGGGACAGGTTCCAAGAGACCCAGTACTTC.

This clonotype was recorded many times. The genes are TRBV28 and TRBJ1-6; D is undetermined. This CDR3 region has 14 residues. CDR1 is MDHEN, CDR2 SYDVKM, per germline. V was shortened by 2 bases and J by 11 bases, with 13 bases between the two germline ends. The CDR3 DNA is TGTGCCAGCAGTTTAAGGGTAGAGGGTCCACCCCTCCACTTT. Amino acids: CASSLRVEGPPLHF.

V gene TRBV6-6 combines with J gene TRBJ2-1, with 8 bases lining up with TRBD2. The CDR3 loop spans 16 amino acids. The V gene's germline CDR1 is MNHNY and CDR2 SVGAGI (reference sequence). V shed 5 bases and J 8 bases; nucleotides not matched to a gene: 14. In nucleotides, the CDR3 is TGTGCCAGCAGTCGATCCAGCGGGGGCCTTAGCTATGAGCAGTTCTTC. As protein: CASSRSSGGLSYEQFF.

V and J are TRBV15 and TRBJ1-2; no clear D. V lost 0 bases and J 4 bases, leaving 9 bases between the germline ends. The CDR3 loop spans 14 amino acids. From germline, CDR1 is LNHNV and CDR2 YYDKDF (reference sequence). The CDR3 region is CATSRDGEAYGYTF. The CDR3 DNA is TGTGCCACCAGCAGAGATGGTGAAGCCTATGGCTACACCTTC.

This clonotype was found many times. The genes are TRBV7-9 and TRBJ2-4; TRBD2 agrees at 14 bases. The trim removed 2 bases at V and 7 bases at J, leaving 10 bases unmatched. Germline V lookup: CDR1 SEHNR, CDR2 FQNEAQ (reference sequence). CDR3 length equals 18 residues. CDR3 DNA sequence: TGTGCCAGCAGCTTACCTCCGAGACTAGCGGGGGGGTCCAACATTCAGTACTTC. Its translation: CASSLPPRLAGGSNIQYF.

This clonotype has a count of ten or more. V is TRBV5-6 and J is TRBJ2-1, with D perhaps TRBD1 (6 bases). Trimming took 3 bases from V and 12 from J, leaving 31 bases between them. The CDR3 loop spans 18 amino acids. Germline V gene sequence: CDR1 SGHDT, CDR2 YYEEEE. This chain's CDR3 is CASSSRGGQSLPLNGQFF. CDR3 nucleotide sequence: TGTGCCAGCAGCTCTAGGGGTGGACAGTCGCTCCCTCTGAACGGGCAGTTCTTC.

This clonotype was observed many times. The gene calls are TRBV4-3 and TRBJ2-1, with 10 bases that match TRBD2. The junction had 7 bases not matched to a gene; V was cut back by 3 bases and J by 5 bases. This CDR3 has 16 amino acids. Germline CDR1 is LGHNA and CDR2 is YSLEER. As DNA, the CDR3 is TGCGCCAGCAGCCAGACACTAGCGGGGACCCACAATGAGCAGTTCTTC. Translated, it gives CASSQTLAGTHNEQFF.

This clonotype has at least ten counts. The V gene is TRBV24-1, the J gene TRBJ2-1; a weak D match, TRBD2 (5 bases). The CDR3 has 14 amino acids. Trimming took 4 bases from V and 0 from J, leaving 6 bases between them. Germline CDR1 is KGHDR and CDR2 is SFDVKD. Written as DNA, the CDR3 is TGTGCCACCAGTGAGGGGAGCTCCTACAATGAGCAGTTCTTC. Translating it yields CATSEGSSYNEQFF.

This clonotype was detected only a few times. This chain connects TRBV11-2 to TRBJ2-5; D is tentatively TRBD1 or TRBD2 (5 bases each). The germline V gene encodes CDR1 SGHAT and CDR2 FQNNGV. The CDR3 runs to 15 residues. Trimming removed 5 bases from V and 4 bases from J, with 17 bases in between. Here the CDR3 reads CASSLAGDRLETQYF. The CDR3 DNA reads TGTGCCAGCAGCCTGGCCGGGGACCGCTTAGAGACCCAGTACTTC.